Listed here is a single TCR beta chain. Its antigen is unknown. A single base separates this from a much larger clone, so it may be a read error. The sample holds other DNA sequences that translate to the same CDR3. The record originates from a study of shared clonotypes between healthy human individuals. Looking at the study overall: Ranging from 18 to 49 in age, donors were two women and a few men. Study outcomes and limitations: The study drew on few donors, limiting represented genetic and exposure-history diversity. Only blood was sampled, and tissue TCR repertoires likely differ from blood ones.

Using immunoSEQ multiplex PCR, the repertoire was profiled, and TCRdb retains in-frame clones only, with some absent. The table includes about 1.1 million clones, more than 75% detected once. This CDR3 has 15 amino acids. Per germline, CDR1 GTSNPN and CDR2 SVGIG (reference sequence). The chain employs TRBV30 and TRBJ2-5, with 10 bases identical to TRBD1. The receptor's source is a man aged 18 to 29 in good health. Some clones in this sample may be carry-over from other donors' samples. The specimen sequenced was memory CD4+ T cells from PBMCs. Subset in this sample: CD45RA-negative fraction. This CDR3 is CAWFGTGVKGETQYF. Written as DNA, the CDR3 is TGCGCCTGGTTCGGGACAGGGGTAAAAGGAGAGACCCAGTACTTC.